The present TCR beta chain was sequenced within a study of OX40 agonist ivuxolimab in advanced cancers. As for the study in general: Among those treated, three patients had partial responses, one with hepatocellular carcinoma and two with cutaneous melanoma.

The method was immunoSEQ multiplex PCR; TCRdb's version includes in-frame clones alone and lacks a portion of them. The data show more than 70,000 clones, 85% to 95% seen once. CDR1 SGHVS and CDR2 FQNEAQ come from the germline V gene. Trimming cost V 5 bases and J 6 bases, with 20 bases left between them. This CDR3 contains 16 residues. This TCR was sampled from an adult with an advanced solid tumor such as melanoma, head and neck, liver or kidney cancer. The material was CD4+ or CD8+ T cells sorted from blood, obtained in a trial of the OX40 agonist ivuxolimab. The J gene is TRBJ1-5, the V gene TRBV7-8; a weak D match, TRBD1 (5 bases). As DNA, the CDR3 is TGTGCCAGCAGCCAACCTGGGCGACAGTATGGTCAGCCCCAGCATTTT. Translated: CASSQPGRQYGQPQHF.